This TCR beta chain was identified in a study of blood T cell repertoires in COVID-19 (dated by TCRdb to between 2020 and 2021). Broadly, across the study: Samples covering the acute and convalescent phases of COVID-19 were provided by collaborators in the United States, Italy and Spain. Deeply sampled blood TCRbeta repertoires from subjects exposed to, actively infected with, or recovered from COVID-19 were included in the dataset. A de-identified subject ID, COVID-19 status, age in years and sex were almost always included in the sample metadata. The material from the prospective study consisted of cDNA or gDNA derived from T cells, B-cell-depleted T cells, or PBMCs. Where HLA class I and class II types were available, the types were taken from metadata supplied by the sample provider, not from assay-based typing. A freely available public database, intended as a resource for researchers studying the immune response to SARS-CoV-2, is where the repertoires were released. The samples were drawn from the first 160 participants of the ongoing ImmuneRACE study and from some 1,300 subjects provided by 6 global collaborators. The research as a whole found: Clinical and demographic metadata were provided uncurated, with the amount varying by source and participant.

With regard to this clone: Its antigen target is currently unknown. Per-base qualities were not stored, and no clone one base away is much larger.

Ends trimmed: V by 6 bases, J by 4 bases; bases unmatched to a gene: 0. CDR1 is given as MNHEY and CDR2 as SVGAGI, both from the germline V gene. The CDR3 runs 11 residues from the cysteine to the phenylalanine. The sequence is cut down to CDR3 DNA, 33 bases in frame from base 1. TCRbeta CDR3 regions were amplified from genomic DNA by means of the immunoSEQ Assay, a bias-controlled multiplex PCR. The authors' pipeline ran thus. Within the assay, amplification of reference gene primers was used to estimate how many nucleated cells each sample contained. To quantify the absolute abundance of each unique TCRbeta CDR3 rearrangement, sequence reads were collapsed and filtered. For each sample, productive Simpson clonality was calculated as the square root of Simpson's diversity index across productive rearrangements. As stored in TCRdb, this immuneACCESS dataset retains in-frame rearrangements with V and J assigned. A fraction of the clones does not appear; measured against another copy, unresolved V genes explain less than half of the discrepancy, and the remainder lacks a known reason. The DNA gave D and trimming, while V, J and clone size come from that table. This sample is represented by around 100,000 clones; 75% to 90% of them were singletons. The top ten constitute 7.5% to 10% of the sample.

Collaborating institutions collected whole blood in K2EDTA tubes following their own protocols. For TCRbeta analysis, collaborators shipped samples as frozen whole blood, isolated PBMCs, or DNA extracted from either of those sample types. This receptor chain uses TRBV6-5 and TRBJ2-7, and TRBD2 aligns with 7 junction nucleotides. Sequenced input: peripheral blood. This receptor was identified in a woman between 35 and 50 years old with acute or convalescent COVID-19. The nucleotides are TGTGCCAGCAGGGGAGGGTACGAGCAGTACTTC. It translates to CASRGGYEQYF.